This TCR beta chain emerged from a study of blood T cell repertoires in COVID-19. Measured with immunoSEQ multiplex PCR; TCRdb has only the in-frame clones, and not every one. This table has roughly 66,000 clones, over 80% appearing once. The TCR sequence derives from a human donor in a cohort sampled during active COVID-19. Sequenced material: peripheral blood.

The CDR3 protein is CASSLGQGRLSYEQYF. CDR3 sequence (DNA): TGTGCCAGCAGCTTGGGACAGGGGAGACTCTCCTACGAGCAGTACTTC. The V call is TRBV5-5, the J call TRBJ2-7; 8 bases line up with TRBD1. Germline CDR1 SGHKS, CDR2 YYEKEE (reference sequence). V lost 0 bases to trimming and J lost 0 bases; unmatched junction nucleotides: 5. CDR3 size: 16 residues.